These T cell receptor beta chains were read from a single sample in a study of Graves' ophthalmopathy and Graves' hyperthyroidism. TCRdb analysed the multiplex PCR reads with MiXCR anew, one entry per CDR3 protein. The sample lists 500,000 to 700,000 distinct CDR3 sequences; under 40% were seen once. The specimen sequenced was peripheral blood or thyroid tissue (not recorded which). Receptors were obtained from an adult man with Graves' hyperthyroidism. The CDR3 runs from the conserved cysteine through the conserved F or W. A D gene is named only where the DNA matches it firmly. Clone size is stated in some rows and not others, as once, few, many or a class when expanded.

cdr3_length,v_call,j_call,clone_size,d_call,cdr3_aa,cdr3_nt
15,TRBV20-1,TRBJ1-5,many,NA,CSAREVKGNNQPQHF,TGCAGTGCTAGAGAGGTTAAAGGGAACAATCAGCCCCAGCATTTT
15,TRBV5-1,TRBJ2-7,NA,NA,CASRLGGTTSYEQYF,TGCGCCAGCAGATTGGGTGGGACAACCTCCTACGAGCAGTACTTC
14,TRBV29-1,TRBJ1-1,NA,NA,CSVHRGSLNTEAFF,TGCAGCGTTCACCGGGGGTCTCTGAACACTGAAGCTTTCTTT
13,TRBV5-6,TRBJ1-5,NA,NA,CASSLGGLEPQHF,TGTGCCAGCAGCTTGGGGGGGCTGGAGCCCCAGCATTTT
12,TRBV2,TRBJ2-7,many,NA,CASGLTSYEQYF,TGTGCCAGCGGACTAACCTCCTACGAGCAGTACTTC
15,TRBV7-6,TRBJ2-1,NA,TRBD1,CASSLGTGYYNEQFF,TGTGCCAGCAGCTTAGGGACAGGGTATTACAATGAGCAGTTCTTC
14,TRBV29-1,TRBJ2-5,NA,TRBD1,CSVGWDRAQETQYF,TGCAGCGTTGGATGGGACAGGGCACAAGAGACCCAGTACTTC
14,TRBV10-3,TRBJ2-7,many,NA,CAIRPTGSTYEQYF,TGTGCCATTCGACCCACAGGGTCCACCTACGAGCAGTACTTC
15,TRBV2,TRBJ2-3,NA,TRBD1,CASSMGQLGTDTQYF,TGTGCCAGCAGTATGGGACAGTTAGGCACAGATACGCAGTATTTT
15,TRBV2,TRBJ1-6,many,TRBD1,CASRIGTAHYSPLHF,TGTGCCAGCAGGATCGGGACAGCCCATTATTCACCCCTCCACTTT
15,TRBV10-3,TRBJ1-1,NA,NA,CASSEQRVLNTEAFF,TGTGCCAGCAGTGAGCAGAGGGTGCTGAACACTGAAGCTTTCTTT
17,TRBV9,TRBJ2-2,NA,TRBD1,CASSGEPGTANTGELFF,TGTGCCAGCAGCGGAGAACCCGGGACAGCGAACACCGGGGAGCTGTTTTTT
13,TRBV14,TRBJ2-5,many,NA,CASSHAGVETQYF,TGTGCCAGCAGCCACGCGGGTGTGGAGACCCAGTACTTC
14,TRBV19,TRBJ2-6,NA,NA,CASSMSTGANVLTF,TGTGCCAGTAGCATGAGCACTGGGGCCAACGTCCTGACTTTC
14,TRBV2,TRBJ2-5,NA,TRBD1,CASYGQAYQETQYF,TGTGCCAGCTACGGACAGGCTTACCAAGAGACCCAGTACTTC
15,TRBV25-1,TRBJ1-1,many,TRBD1,CASRGPGQGSAEAFF,TGTGCCAGCAGGGGACCGGGACAGGGTTCCGCTGAAGCTTTCTTT
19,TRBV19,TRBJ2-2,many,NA,CASSTRRFQADLNTGELFF,TGTGCCAGTAGTACCCGCCGCTTTCAAGCGGACCTGAACACCGGGGAGCTGTTTTTT
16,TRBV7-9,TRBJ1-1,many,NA,CASSLDRANKNTEAFF,TGTGCCAGCAGCTTAGATCGGGCCAACAAAAACACTGAAGCTTTCTTT
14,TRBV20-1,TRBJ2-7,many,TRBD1,CSATTGDGAYEQYF,TGCAGTGCTACTACAGGGGACGGGGCCTACGAGCAGTACTTC
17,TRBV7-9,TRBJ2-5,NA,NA,CASSLGAAGLVQETQYF,TGTGCCAGCAGCTTGGGGGCAGCGGGATTGGTCCAAGAGACCCAGTACTTC
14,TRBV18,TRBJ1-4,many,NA,CASSPPGLNEKLFF,TGTGCCAGCTCACCACCAGGCCTTAATGAAAAACTGTTTTTT
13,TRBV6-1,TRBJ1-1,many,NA,CASSSPTHLEAFF,TGTGCCAGCAGTTCCCCGACACACCTTGAAGCTTTCTTT
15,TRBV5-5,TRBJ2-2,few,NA,CASSLVGGAVGELFF,TGTGCCAGCAGCTTGGTCGGGGGAGCGGTCGGGGAGCTGTTTTTT
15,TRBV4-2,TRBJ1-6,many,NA,CASSQGERSGAPLHF,TGTGCCAGCAGCCAAGGAGAACGGTCCGGGGCACCCCTCCACTTT
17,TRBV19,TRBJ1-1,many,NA,CASSITQRRLVNTEAFF,TGTGCCAGTAGTATAACGCAGCGACGCCTGGTTAACACTGAAGCTTTCTTT